Listed below are T cell receptor beta chains from one sample, sequenced in a study of T cell repertoires in cytomegalovirus infection. Their antigens remain unidentified. TCRdb redid the calling of the reads with MiXCR, one entry per CDR3 protein. The sample has roughly 310,000 distinct CDR3 sequences, 25% to 35% seen once; the top ten hold 20%. The sequences come from cultured PBMCs, collected from culture after CMV antigen stimulation. These receptors came from a human donor in good health (CMV status not recorded). Some clones in this sample may be carry-over from other donors' samples. Both conserved end residues are part of each CDR3. The order of the fields is CDR3 DNA, CDR3 protein, D gene, V gene, CDR3 length, J gene, clone size. A D gene is named only where the DNA matches it firmly. Clone size is shown for a subset of rows, as once, few, many or a class of expanded clone.

cdr3_nt: TGCAGTGCTAGAGTATCGAGCGGGCGCACTTCGGGGTCCTACAATGAGCAGTTCTTC; cdr3_aa: CSARVSSGRTSGSYNEQFF; d_call: NA; v_call: TRBV20-1; cdr3_length: 19; j_call: TRBJ2-1; clone_size: many
cdr3_nt: TGTGCCAGCAGCCCCCCGGGGTGGGACTACTCGTATTTT; cdr3_aa: CASSPPGWDYSYF; d_call: TRBD2; v_call: TRBV7-8; cdr3_length: 13; j_call: TRBJ2-3; clone_size: many
cdr3_nt: TGTGCCAGCAGTGAAGCGTTGGGTTATAGCAATCAGCCCCAGCATTTT; cdr3_aa: CASSEALGYSNQPQHF; d_call: NA; v_call: TRBV6-1; cdr3_length: 16; j_call: TRBJ1-5; clone_size: few
cdr3_nt: TGTGCCAGCAGGCCCCAGGGGGCGCGAGGCTACACCTTC; cdr3_aa: CASRPQGARGYTF; d_call: TRBD1; v_call: TRBV12-3/TRBV12-4; cdr3_length: 13; j_call: TRBJ1-2; clone_size: many
cdr3_nt: TGCGCCAGCAGCCCGCAGGCTTCCTACGAGCAGTACTTC; cdr3_aa: CASSPQASYEQYF; d_call: NA; v_call: TRBV5-1; cdr3_length: 13; j_call: TRBJ2-7; clone_size: NA
cdr3_nt: TGTGCCAGCCAAGAGGACAGGGAAGGCTCTGAAGCTTTCTTT; cdr3_aa: CASQEDREGSEAFF; d_call: TRBD1; v_call: TRBV27; cdr3_length: 14; j_call: TRBJ1-1; clone_size: NA
cdr3_nt: TGCGCCAGCAGCCAGAGCTCGGACAGCCTCGGGGACTATGGCTACACCTTC; cdr3_aa: CASSQSSDSLGDYGYTF; d_call: NA; v_call: TRBV4-1; cdr3_length: 17; j_call: TRBJ1-2; clone_size: few
cdr3_nt: TGTGCCAGCAGCCTAAGACAGGGATACGAGCAGTACTTC; cdr3_aa: CASSLRQGYEQYF; d_call: TRBD1; v_call: TRBV7-8; cdr3_length: 13; j_call: TRBJ2-7; clone_size: many
cdr3_nt: TGTGCCAGCATCCGAGAGGGGTCCACTGAAGCTTTCTTT; cdr3_aa: CASIREGSTEAFF; d_call: NA; v_call: TRBV2; cdr3_length: 13; j_call: TRBJ1-1; clone_size: few
cdr3_nt: TGTGCCAGCAGCTTAGTGGGACAGACTAACTATGGCTACACCTTC; cdr3_aa: CASSLVGQTNYGYTF; d_call: TRBD1; v_call: TRBV7-2; cdr3_length: 15; j_call: TRBJ1-2; clone_size: many
cdr3_nt: TGTGCCAGCAGTGATCGGGGTATGGAGGAAGCTTTCTTT; cdr3_aa: CASSDRGMEEAFF; d_call: NA; v_call: TRBV2; cdr3_length: 13; j_call: TRBJ1-1; clone_size: NA